This TCR beta chain was found in a study of blood T cell repertoires in COVID-19. V lost 4 bases, J lost 9 bases, and 13 bases lay in between. CDR3 length equals 11 residues. Germline V gives CDR1 SQVTM, CDR2 ANQGSEA. Clones were read by immunoSEQ multiplex PCR, and TCRdb kept only the in-frame ones, dropping some. The table includes more than 200,000 clones, more than 70% detected once. The chain employs TRBV29-1 and TRBJ2-7; D may be TRBD1 (5 bases). This sequence originates from a man aged 25-45 years with acute COVID-19. Material: PBMCs or T cells enriched from blood (not recorded which). The CDR3 here is CSVGNLQGQYF. DNA of the CDR3: TGCAGCGTTGGGAACCTGCAGGGGCAGTACTTC.